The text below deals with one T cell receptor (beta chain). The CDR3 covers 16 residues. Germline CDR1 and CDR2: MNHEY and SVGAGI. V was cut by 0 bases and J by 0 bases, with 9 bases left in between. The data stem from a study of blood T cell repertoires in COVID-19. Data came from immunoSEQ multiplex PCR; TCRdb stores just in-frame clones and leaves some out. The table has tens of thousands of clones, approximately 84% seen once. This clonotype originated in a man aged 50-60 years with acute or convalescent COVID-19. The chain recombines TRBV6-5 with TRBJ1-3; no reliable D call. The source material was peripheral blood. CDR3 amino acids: CASSYSLSVSGNTIYF. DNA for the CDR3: TGTGCCAGCAGTTACTCCCTCTCAGTCTCTGGAAACACCATATATTTT.